One sample yielded the 2 T cell receptor beta chains listed below, sequenced in a study of blood T cell repertoires in COVID-19. The table came from immunoSEQ multiplex PCR; TCRdb's copy has only in-frame clones and leaves some out. The repertoire has under 95,000 clones, approximately 85% of them found once; the top ten carry roughly 3.2%. Material: peripheral blood. These receptors came from an elderly woman with COVID-19, enrolled during active disease.

V and J are TRBV7-8 and TRBJ1-1; 7 positions agree with TRBD1. The CDR3 is 16 residues long. The V gene end was trimmed by 5 bases and the J gene end by 5 bases; junction bases not matched to a gene: 14. Germline CDR1 SGHVS, CDR2 FQNEAQ. CDR3 in amino acids: CASSRQGRGLETEAFF. The CDR3 region has the DNA TGTGCCAGCAGCCGACAGGGAAGGGGTCTCGAGACTGAAGCTTTCTTT.

This clone appeared a few times. The J gene is TRBJ1-2, the V gene TRBV27; TRBD1 might be the D (6 bases). Germline loops: CDR1 MNHEY, CDR2 SMNVEV (reference sequence). CDR3 length equals 14 residues. Trimming removed 6 bases at V and 5 bases at J, with 16 bases between. The CDR3 loop reads CASRSGGAGYGYTF. The CDR3 nucleotides are TGTGCCAGCAGATCGGGGGGCGCTGGGTATGGCTACACCTTC.